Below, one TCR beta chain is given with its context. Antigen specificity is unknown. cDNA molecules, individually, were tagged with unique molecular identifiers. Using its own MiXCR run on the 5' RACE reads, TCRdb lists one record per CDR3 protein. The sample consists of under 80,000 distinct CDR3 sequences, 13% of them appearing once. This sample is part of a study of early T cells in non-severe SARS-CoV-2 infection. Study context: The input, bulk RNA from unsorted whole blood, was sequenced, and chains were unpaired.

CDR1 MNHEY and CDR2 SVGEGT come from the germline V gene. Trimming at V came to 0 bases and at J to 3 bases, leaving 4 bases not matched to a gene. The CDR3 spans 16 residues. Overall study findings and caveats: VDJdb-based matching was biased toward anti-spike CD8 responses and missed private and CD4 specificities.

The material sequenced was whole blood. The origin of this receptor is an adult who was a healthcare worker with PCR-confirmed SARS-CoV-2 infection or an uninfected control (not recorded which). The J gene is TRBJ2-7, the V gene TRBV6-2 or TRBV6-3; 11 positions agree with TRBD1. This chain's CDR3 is CASSYSRTGGDYEQYF. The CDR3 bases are TGTGCCAGCAGTTACTCGAGGACAGGGGGCGACTACGAGCAGTACTTC.